Following are 20 T cell receptor beta chains from one sample sequenced in a study of T cells in narcolepsy. Produced via immunoSEQ multiplex PCR; TCRdb's table is partial and in-frame only. The data show around 24,000 clones, approximately 80% seen once. The sample comprised memory (CD45RA-) CD4+ T cells from blood. These receptors were taken from a human donor in good health.

This rearrangement joins TRBV6-1 to TRBJ2-7; D remains ambiguous. Trimming removed 1 base from V and 0 bases from J, with 16 bases in between. In germline, CDR1 is MNHNS, CDR2 SASEGT. The length of the CDR3 is 17 residues. CDR3: CASSEDRTKTLSYEQYF. The CDR3 bases are TGTGCCAGCAGTGAAGATCGGACGAAAACTCTCTCCTACGAGCAGTACTTC.

The gene calls are TRBV7-2 and TRBJ2-3, with 8 bases aligning to TRBD1. Unmatched junction bases numbered 2, after V lost 5 bases and J lost 1 base. Germline V lookup: CDR1 SGHTA, CDR2 FQGNSA. CDR3 length equals 14 residues. The CDR3 here is CASSRTGRTDTQYF. Here the CDR3 DNA reads TGTGCCAGCAGCAGGACAGGGCGCACAGATACGCAGTATTTT.

The CDR3 spells CASSQDGTGRTEKSNTGELFF. CDR3 sequence (DNA): TGCGCCAGCAGCCAAGATGGAACAGGCCGAACGGAGAAATCGAACACCGGGGAGCTGTTTTTT. The V call is TRBV4-1, the J call TRBJ2-2; D perhaps matches TRBD1 (5 bases). V shed 0 bases and J shed 0 bases, with 23 bases lying between them. The CDR3 totals 21 residues. Germline CDR1 is MGHRA and CDR2 is YSYEKL.

This rearrangement joins TRBV4-1 to TRBJ2-5, with 8 bases identical to TRBD2. The junction had 1 base not matched to a gene; V was cut back by 4 bases and J by 3 bases. The CDR3 sequence is 13 residues long. CDR1 MGHRA and CDR2 YSYEKL come from the germline V gene. Here the CDR3 DNA reads TGCGCCAGCAGCCTGGGACTAGAAGAGACCCAGTACTTC. This translates into CASSLGLEETQYF.

The rearrangement joins TRBV7-9 to TRBJ2-3; 7 positions agree with TRBD1. Trimming took 1 base from V and 2 from J; bases not matched to a gene: 3. This CDR3 comprises 15 residues. Germline values: CDR1 SEHNR, CDR2 FQNEAQ (reference sequence). CDR3: CASSLGDSYTDTQYF. The DNA for the CDR3 is TGTGCCAGCAGCTTAGGGGACAGCTACACAGATACGCAGTATTTT.

The rearrangement uses TRBV28 and TRBJ2-1, with 7 bases that match TRBD1. Germline V lookup: CDR1 MDHEN, CDR2 SYDVKM. The CDR3 totals 14 residues. V lost 7 bases, J lost 0 bases, and 3 bases stayed unmatched. The CDR3 region is CASKGADSYNEQFF. DNA of the CDR3: TGTGCCAGCAAGGGGGCAGACTCCTACAATGAGCAGTTCTTC.

This clone appeared a few times. The chain employs TRBV4-3 and TRBJ2-5; 7 bases are a match to TRBD2. The CDR3 loop spans 15 amino acids. The germline V gene encodes CDR1 LGHNA and CDR2 YSLEER. V trimming: 3 bases; J trimming: 5 bases; junction bases outside the gene matches: 9. In DNA, the CDR3 is TGCGCCAGCAGCCACGATAGAGGGCGGGGGGAGACCCAGTACTTC. Its protein product is CASSHDRGRGETQYF.

The chain combines TRBV28 with TRBJ2-6; tentative D call: TRBD1 (6 bases). Trimming stripped 1 base from V and 0 bases from J, with 13 bases between. Germline V CDR1 and CDR2: MDHEN, SYDVKM. The CDR3 has 18 residues. DNA of the CDR3: TGTGCCAGCAGTTTATTTAGGACAGCAGCCTCTGGGGCCAACGTCCTGACTTTC. Its translation is CASSLFRTAASGANVLTF.

The CDR3 DNA is TGTGCCAGCACCTTAGCGGGAGCGGGTAACAATGAGCAGTTCTTC. Translated: CASTLAGAGNNEQFF. The chain couples TRBV6-6 to TRBJ2-1; 9 bases fit TRBD2. The ends lost 7 bases at V and 5 bases at J; junction bases unmatched: 9. This CDR3 is built from 15 residues. Germline V gene sequence: CDR1 MNHNY, CDR2 SVGAGI (reference sequence).

V is TRBV9 and J is TRBJ2-1; a possible D gene is TRBD1 (6 bases). CDR1 and CDR2 from the germline V gene are SGDLS and YYNGEE. The CDR3 extends over 17 amino acids. The germline V and J ends were trimmed by 0 bases and 2 bases, with 15 bases remaining between them. CDR3 residues: CASSVGSLTGPYNEQFF. Here the CDR3 DNA reads TGTGCCAGCAGCGTAGGGAGTTTGACAGGTCCCTACAATGAGCAGTTCTTC.

The rearrangement joins TRBV11-3 to TRBJ2-3; TRBD2 aligns across 9 bases. The CDR3 runs to 16 residues. With V trimmed by 5 bases and J by 4 bases, 10 bases remained unmatched. Germline CDR1 is SGHNT and CDR2 is YENEEA. The CDR3: CASSPGLAGVSDTQYF. CDR3 DNA sequence: TGTGCCAGCAGCCCCGGATTAGCGGGAGTATCAGATACGCAGTATTTT.

This clone showed up just a few times. J is TRBJ2-7 and V is TRBV30, with 7 positions matching TRBD2. The trim removed 3 bases at V and 4 bases at J, leaving 9 bases unmatched. Germline-derived CDR1 and CDR2 are GTSNPN and SVGIG (reference sequence). This CDR3 is 14 amino acids long. For the CDR3, the DNA is TGTGCCTGGAGCCCCGGGACTAAGACTTACGAGCAGTACTTC. Protein: CAWSPGTKTYEQYF. The complete variable domain, with remaining parts taken from reference TRBV30 and TRBJ2-7, reads SQTIHQWPATLVQPVGSPLSLECTVEGTSNPNLYWYRQAAGRGLQLLFYSVGIGQISSEVPQNLSASRPQDRQFILSSKKLLLSDSGFYLCAWSPGTKTYEQYFGPGTRLTVT.

This clone showed up just once. The V call is TRBV20-1, the J call TRBJ1-1; D unresolved. CDR3 length: 11 residues. The V and J ends lost 6 bases and 4 bases respectively, with 9 bases between them. Germline CDR1 DFQATT, CDR2 SNEGSKA (reference sequence). The CDR3 DNA is TGCAGTGCGGATCAGCCCACTGAAGCTTTCTTT. Residues: CSADQPTEAFF.

The chain has TRBV5-1 and TRBJ2-7; unclear D gene. V lost 4 bases and J lost 4, with 15 bases in between. Germline V lookup: CDR1 SGHRS, CDR2 YFSETQ. The length of the CDR3 is 14 residues. For the CDR3, the DNA is TGCGCCAGCAGCCTCGGGTCAGCCACTTACGAGCAGTACTTC. Residues: CASSLGSATYEQYF.

This clone has only one observation. V gene TRBV7-9 combines with J gene TRBJ2-2; 7 nucleotides align to TRBD2. The V gene's germline CDR1 is SEHNR and CDR2 FQNEAQ (reference sequence). Unmatched junction bases numbered 11, after V lost 6 bases and J lost 4 bases. This CDR3 contains 16 residues. CDR3 sequence: CASSFLQGGPTGELFF. Written as DNA, the CDR3 is TGTGCCAGCAGTTTCCTCCAGGGAGGGCCCACCGGGGAGCTGTTTTTT.

Comments on this clone: The same CDR3 arises from other DNA sequences in this sample as well. The genes are TRBV6-5 and TRBJ1-1; maybe TRBD1 (6 bases). CDR1 is MNHEY and CDR2 is SVGAGI in the germline V gene. Trimming stripped 5 bases from V and 0 bases from J, with 10 bases between. This CDR3 contains 14 residues. In DNA form, the CDR3 reads TGTGCCAGCAGTAAGCAGGGGATGAACACTGAAGCTTTCTTT. Translating gives CASSKQGMNTEAFF.

The chain joins TRBV6-5 to TRBJ1-6; 8 bases map to TRBD1. The trim removed 0 bases at V and 8 bases at J, leaving 6 bases unmatched. The germline CDR1 and CDR2 sequences are MNHEY and SVGAGI. The CDR3 is 16 amino acids. The CDR3 region has the DNA TGTGCCAGCAGTTACTCAAGACAGGGGAGTGATTCACCCCTCCACTTT. Amino acid sequence: CASSYSRQGSDSPLHF.

The gene calls are TRBV15 and TRBJ2-7; D assignment may be TRBD1 or TRBD2 (6 bases each). V was pared by 9 bases and J by 6 bases, with 21 bases between. The CDR3 runs to 14 residues. CDR1 and CDR2 (germline): LNHNV, YYDKDF (reference sequence). The CDR3 spells CATAFGGQRSEQYF. The CDR3 nucleotides read TGTGCCACAGCCTTCGGGGGCCAACGATCCGAGCAGTACTTC. Variable domain in full (rest from reference TRBV15 and TRBJ2-7): DAMVIQNPRYQVTQFGKPVTLSCSQTLNHNVMYWYQQKSSQAPKLLFHYYDKDFNNEADTPDNFQSRRPNTSFCFLDIRSPGLGDTAMYLCATAFGGQRSEQYFGPGTRLTVT.

The V gene is TRBV27, the J gene TRBJ2-5; 8 nucleotides agree with TRBD1. Matching the DNA end better, TRBJ2-7 makes the J call doubtful. The V gene's germline CDR1 is MNHEY and CDR2 SMNVEV (reference sequence). CDR3 length: 15 residues. The CDR3 DNA is TGTGCCAGCAGTATCTCCCGGGACAGGTCCTACGAGCAGTACTTC. As protein: CASSISRDRSYEQYF.

The genes are TRBV9 and TRBJ2-1; perhaps TRBD2 as D (7 bases). Trimming left V 0 bases short and J 7 bases short, with 14 bases between. The CDR3 has 15 amino acids. Germline CDR1 is SGDLS and CDR2 is YYNGEE. Written as DNA, the CDR3 is TGTGCCAGCAGCGTAGGTTCGGGGGGCATAAATGAGCAGTTCTTC. It yields the protein CASSVGSGGINEQFF. The full variable domain, rest sourced from reference TRBV9 and TRBJ2-1, is DSGVTQTPKHLITATGQRVTLRCSPRSGDLSVYWYQQSLDQGLQFLIQYYNGEERAKGNILERFSAQQFPDLHSELNLSSLELGDSALYFCASSVGSGGINEQFFGPGTRLTVL.